One and the same sample provided the 22 T cell receptor beta chains below, sequenced in a study of blood T cell repertoires in COVID-19. Sequencing used immunoSEQ multiplex PCR; TCRdb keeps in-frame clones, though not all of them. This table holds fewer than 300,000 clones, roughly 86% found once. The specimen sequenced was peripheral blood. The source of these receptors is a man aged 40-49 years who had recovered from COVID-19.

In this sample, this clone turned up once. V gene TRBV30 combines with J gene TRBJ2-3; D is unclear. Germline lookup yields CDR1 GTSNPN and CDR2 SVGIG (reference sequence). The germline V and J ends were trimmed by 3 bases and 0 bases, with 10 bases remaining between them. The CDR3 sequence is 14 residues long. CDR3 nucleotide sequence: TGTGCCTGGAGCGCATCACTTAGCACAGATACGCAGTATTTT. Translated: CAWSASLSTDTQYF.

The chain joins TRBV18 to TRBJ2-2, with 7 bases identical to TRBD2. The CDR3 sequence is 16 residues long. V was pared by 0 bases and J by 1 base, with 2 bases of the junction left unmatched. CDR1 and CDR2 from the germline V gene are KGHSH and LQKENI. The CDR3 sequence is CASSPPGGMNTGELFF. The CDR3 nucleotides read TGTGCCAGCTCACCACCGGGGGGGATGAACACCGGGGAGCTGTTTTTT.

This chain connects TRBV4-1 to TRBJ1-2; the match to TRBD1 covers 10 bases. Germline lookup yields CDR1 MGHRA and CDR2 YSYEKL. The CDR3 has 15 residues. With 1 base clipped from V and 2 bases from J, the junction kept 1 base outside the gene matches. Here the CDR3 reads CASSQAGQGNYGYTF. The CDR3 DNA reads as TGCGCCAGCAGCCAAGCGGGACAGGGGAACTATGGCTACACCTTC.

The J gene is TRBJ2-1, the V gene TRBV11-3; TRBD2 matches 8 bases. With V trimmed by 1 base and J by 8 bases, 1 base remained unmatched. The CDR3 covers 13 residues. Germline CDR1 SGHNT, CDR2 YENEEA. The CDR3, as DNA: TGTGCCAGCAGCTTAGCGGGGGGGGATGAGCAGTTCTTC. This encodes CASSLAGGDEQFF.

This chain links TRBV9 with TRBJ2-1; 10 nucleotides line up with TRBD2. Losses at the gene ends were 1 base for V and 4 bases for J; bases not matched to a gene: 2. The CDR3 length is 15 residues. Germline CDR1 SGDLS, CDR2 YYNGEE. DNA of the CDR3: TGTGCCAGCAGCGTACTAGCGGGAGTTTACAATGAGCAGTTCTTC. Translated: CASSVLAGVYNEQFF.

The count of this clone is one. The chain carries TRBV11-2 and TRBJ1-1, with 9 bases fitting TRBD1. This CDR3 is built from 19 residues. Germline V gene data show CDR1 as SGHAT and CDR2 as FQNNGV. V lost 1 base, J lost 1 base, and 13 bases stayed unmatched. The CDR3 nucleotides read TGTGCCAGCAGCTTAGCAATTGTCGGGACAGGGCCTCGGAACACTGAAGCTTTCTTT. Translating it yields CASSLAIVGTGPRNTEAFF.

The rearrangement joins TRBV3-1 (or the pseudogene TRBV3-2) to TRBJ2-3; weak D call: TRBD2 (5 bases). The V and J ends lost 1 base and 10 bases respectively, with 18 bases between them. The CDR3 length is 15 residues. From germline, CDR1 is LGHDT and CDR2 YNNKEL (reference sequence). The CDR3 sequence is CASSQGRSPGFAQYF. DNA for the CDR3: TGTGCCAGCAGCCAAGGCCGTAGCCCGGGGTTCGCGCAGTATTTT.

The chain links TRBV19 to TRBJ2-5, with 13 bases aligning to TRBD2. After removal of 10 bases from V and 2 bases from J, the junction contained 13 bases not matched to a gene. The CDR3 runs 17 residues. CDR1 is LNHDA, CDR2 SQIVND, per germline (reference sequence). Here the CDR3 reads CATPLAGGGRSQETQYF. CDR3 DNA: TGTGCCACCCCACTAGCGGGAGGGGGGAGATCACAAGAGACCCAGTACTTC.

The J gene is TRBJ1-1, the V gene TRBV2, with a possible D match to TRBD1 (5 bases). Germline assignment: CDR1 SNHLY and CDR2 FYNNEI. Trimming cost V 7 bases and J 4 bases, with 16 bases left between them. The length of the CDR3 is 14 residues. DNA of the CDR3: TGTGCCAGCAAGGCGATAGGGGCTGGCACTGAAGCTTTCTTT. Translation gives CASKAIGAGTEAFF.

The chain couples TRBV6-5 to TRBJ2-7, with 12 bases fitting TRBD2. Trimming took 8 bases from V and 1 from J; bases not matched to a gene: 3. The length of the CDR3 is 14 residues. Germline V gives CDR1 MNHEY, CDR2 SVGAGI. Here the CDR3 reads CASQLAGGSYEQYF. CDR3 nucleotides: TGTGCCAGCCAACTAGCGGGAGGATCCTACGAGCAGTACTTC.

The chain is built from TRBV3-1 (or the pseudogene TRBV3-2) and TRBJ1-1; D is undetermined. Per the germline V gene, CDR1 is LGHDT and CDR2 is YNNKEL (reference sequence). The ends were cut back, 1 base at V and 3 bases at J, with 6 bases in the middle. The CDR3 is made up of 13 amino acids. The CDR3 here is CASSQVRDTEAFF. In DNA, the CDR3 is TGTGCCAGCAGCCAAGTGAGAGACACTGAAGCTTTCTTT.

This clone was found once. The V gene is TRBV7-6, the J gene TRBJ2-3; TRBD2 matches 8 bases. V lost 4 bases and J lost 1; bases outside the gene matches: 7. Germline CDR1 is SGHVS and CDR2 is FNYEAQ. The length of the CDR3 is 16 residues. The CDR3 nucleotides read TGTGCCAGCAGCTCCCTAGCGGGTCCTCGCACAGATACGCAGTATTTT. Its translation is CASSSLAGPRTDTQYF.

J is TRBJ2-7 and V is TRBV7-9; 7 bases match TRBD2. Unmatched junction bases numbered 4, after V lost 3 bases and J lost 5 bases. The germline V gene encodes CDR1 SEHNR and CDR2 FQNEAQ (reference sequence). This CDR3 has 13 amino acids. CDR3 sequence: CASSFAGDHEQYF. The CDR3 DNA reads TGTGCCAGCAGCTTCGCGGGGGATCACGAGCAGTACTTC.

The chain is built from TRBV12-3 or TRBV12-4 and TRBJ1-2; tentatively, D is TRBD1 (5 bases). CDR3 size: 13 residues. Between the trimmed V and J ends, which lost 5 bases and 4 bases, there was a span of 11 bases. CDR3 residues: CASSRQGGYGYTF. The DNA of the CDR3 is TGTGCCAGCAGTAGGCAGGGTGGCTATGGCTACACCTTC.

V and J are TRBV11-2 and TRBJ1-1, with D possibly TRBD1 on 6 matching bases. Germline CDR1 is SGHAT and CDR2 is FQNNGV. The CDR3 extends over 12 amino acids. Trimming cost V 1 base and J 11 bases, with 11 bases left between them. The CDR3 loop reads CASSLVTGSAFF. The CDR3 region has the DNA TGTGCCAGCAGCTTAGTCACAGGGTCTGCTTTCTTT.

Concerning this clone itself: Other DNA sequences of this sample code for an identical CDR3. V gene TRBV11-2 combines with J gene TRBJ1-1; 8 bases line up with TRBD1. The CDR3 spans 14 residues. The J segment lost 1 base and the V segment lost 5 bases, leaving 3 bases of the junction unmatched. Germline CDR1 SGHAT, CDR2 FQNNGV. The CDR3 sequence is CASSLGQGNTEAFF. As DNA, the CDR3 is TGTGCCAGCAGCCTCGGACAGGGGAACACTGAAGCTTTCTTT.

This clone was counted a few times. Other DNA sequences of this sample code for an identical CDR3. The V and J genes are TRBV9 and TRBJ2-2; TRBD2 matches at 9 bases. CDR1 and CDR2 from the germline V gene are SGDLS and YYNGEE. The CDR3 spans 15 residues. V trimming: 0 bases; J trimming: 5 bases; junction bases outside the gene matches: 2. This CDR3 reads CASSVGLAGTGELFF. CDR3 bases: TGTGCCAGCAGCGTAGGCCTAGCGGGGACCGGGGAGCTGTTTTTT.

V gene TRBV5-8 combines with J gene TRBJ2-1, with a possible D match to TRBD2 (5 bases). The V end lost 0 bases, the J end lost 4 bases, and 11 bases lay between the germline ends. The CDR3 runs to 15 residues. Looked up from germline, CDR1 is SGHTS and CDR2 is YDEGEE. The CDR3 coding sequence is TGTGCCAGCAGCTTGGGACTACGAAGTTACAATGAGCAGTTCTTC. This translates into CASSLGLRSYNEQFF.

The V gene is TRBV5-1, the J gene TRBJ2-5, with no clear D. There are 12 residues in the CDR3. V lost 2 bases and J 3 bases, leaving 5 bases between the germline ends. Germline CDR1 and CDR2: SGHRS and YFSETQ. CDR3 loop: CASSLSKETQYF. The CDR3 DNA reads TGCGCCAGCAGCTTATCTAAAGAGACCCAGTACTTC.

The chain couples TRBV6-5 to TRBJ1-6, with a possible D match to TRBD1 (5 bases). This CDR3 spans 14 amino acids. Germline-derived CDR1 and CDR2 are MNHEY and SVGAGI. V was pared by 6 bases and J by 8 bases, with 14 bases between. Here the CDR3 reads CASREPGFDSPLHF. DNA of the CDR3: TGTGCCAGCAGGGAGCCAGGGTTCGATTCACCCCTCCACTTT.

The chain is built from TRBV4-2 and TRBJ1-3; D perhaps matches TRBD1 (6 bases). The CDR3 consists of 16 residues. Germline V lookup: CDR1 LGHNA, CDR2 YNFKEQ. Trimming cost V 0 bases and J 4 bases, with 13 bases left between them. CDR3 DNA sequence: TGTGCCAGCAGCCAAGATCGTCAGGGGACGGGAAACACCATATATTTT. This codes for CASSQDRQGTGNTIYF.

The chain couples TRBV23-1 to TRBJ2-1; tentative D call: TRBD1 (6 bases). TRBV23-1 is labeled an ORF, and its function is uncertain. V gave up 2 bases and J gave up 7 bases, with 18 bases separating them. The CDR3 runs 16 residues. The CDR3 coding sequence is TGCGCCAGCAGTCAACTGGCCCTGGGCAGGGGAAATGAGCAGTTCTTC. Translation gives CASSQLALGRGNEQFF.